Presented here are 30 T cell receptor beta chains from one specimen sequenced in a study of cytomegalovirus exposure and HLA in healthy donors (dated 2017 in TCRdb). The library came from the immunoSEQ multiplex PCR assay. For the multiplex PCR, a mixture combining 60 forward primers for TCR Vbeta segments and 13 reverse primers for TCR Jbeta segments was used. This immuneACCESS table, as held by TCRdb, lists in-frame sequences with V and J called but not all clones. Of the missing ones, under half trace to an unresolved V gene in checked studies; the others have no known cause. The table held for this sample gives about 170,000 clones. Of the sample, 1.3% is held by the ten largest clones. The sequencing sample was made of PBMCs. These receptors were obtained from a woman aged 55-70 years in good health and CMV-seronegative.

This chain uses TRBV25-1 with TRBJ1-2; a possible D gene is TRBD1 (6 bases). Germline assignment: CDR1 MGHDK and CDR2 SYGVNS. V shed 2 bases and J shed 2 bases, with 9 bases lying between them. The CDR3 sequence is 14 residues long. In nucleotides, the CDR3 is TGTGCCAGCAGTGAAGGGGGCAGCAACTATGGCTACACCTTC. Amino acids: CASSEGGSNYGYTF.

CDR3 bases: TGTGCCAGCAGCACCCAGACAGGGGCCGGGGAGCTGTTTTTT. As protein: CASSTQTGAGELFF. The genes are TRBV7-2 and TRBJ2-2; 8 bases fit TRBD1. Germline lookup yields CDR1 SGHTA and CDR2 FQGNSA. J was trimmed by 6 bases and V by 5 bases; bases with no gene match: 5. The CDR3 has 14 amino acids.

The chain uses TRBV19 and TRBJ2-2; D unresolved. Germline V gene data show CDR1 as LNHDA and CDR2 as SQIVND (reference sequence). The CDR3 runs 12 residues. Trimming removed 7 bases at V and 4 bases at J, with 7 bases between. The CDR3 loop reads CASKRFTGELFF. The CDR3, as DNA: TGTGCCAGTAAACGGTTCACCGGGGAGCTGTTTTTT. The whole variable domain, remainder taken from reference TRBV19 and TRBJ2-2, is DGGITQSPKYLFRKEGQNVTLSCEQNLNHDAMYWYRQDPGQGLRLIYYSQIVNDFQKGDIAEGYSVSREKKESFPLTVTSAQKNPTAFYLCASKRFTGELFFGEGSRLTVL.

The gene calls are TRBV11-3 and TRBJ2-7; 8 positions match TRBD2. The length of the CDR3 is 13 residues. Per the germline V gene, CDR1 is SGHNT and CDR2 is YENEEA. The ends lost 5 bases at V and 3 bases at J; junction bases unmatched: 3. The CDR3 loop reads CASSPGGDYEQYF. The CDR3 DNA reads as TGTGCCAGCAGCCCGGGAGGGGACTACGAGCAGTACTTC. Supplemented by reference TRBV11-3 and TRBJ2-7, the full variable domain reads EAGVVQSPRYKIIEKKQPVAFWCNPISGHNTLYWYLQNLGQGPELLIRYENEEAVDDSQLPKDRFSAERLKGVDSTLKIQPAELGDSAVYLCASSPGGDYEQYFGPGTRLTVT.

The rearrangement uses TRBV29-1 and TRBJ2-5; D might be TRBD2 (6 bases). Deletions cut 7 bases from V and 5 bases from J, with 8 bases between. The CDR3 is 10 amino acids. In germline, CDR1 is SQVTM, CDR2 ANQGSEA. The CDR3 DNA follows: TGCAGCGGTGGGGGGGAGACCCAGTACTTC. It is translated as CSGGGETQYF.

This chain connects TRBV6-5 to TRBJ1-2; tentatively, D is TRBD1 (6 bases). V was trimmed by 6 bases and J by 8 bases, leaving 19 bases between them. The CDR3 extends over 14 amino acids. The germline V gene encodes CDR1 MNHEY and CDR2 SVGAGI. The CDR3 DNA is TGTGCCAGCAGCTGGACAGAAGGAGCGGACGGCTACACCTTC. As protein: CASSWTEGADGYTF.

The DNA for the CDR3 is TGTGCCAGCAGTGAATTACAGGGGTATGGCTACACCTTC. This sequence encodes CASSELQGYGYTF. J is TRBJ1-2 and V is TRBV25-1; 7 nucleotides match TRBD1. Trimming at V came to 1 base and at J to 5 bases, leaving 1 base not matched to a gene. This CDR3 has 13 amino acids. Germline V gene data show CDR1 as MGHDK and CDR2 as SYGVNS.

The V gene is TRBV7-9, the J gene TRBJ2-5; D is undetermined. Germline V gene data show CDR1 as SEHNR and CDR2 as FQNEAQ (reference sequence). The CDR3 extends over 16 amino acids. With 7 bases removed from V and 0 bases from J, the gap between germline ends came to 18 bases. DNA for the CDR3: TGTGCCAGCAAGACCTTCCTAGACGATTACCAAGAGACCCAGTACTTC. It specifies CASKTFLDDYQETQYF.

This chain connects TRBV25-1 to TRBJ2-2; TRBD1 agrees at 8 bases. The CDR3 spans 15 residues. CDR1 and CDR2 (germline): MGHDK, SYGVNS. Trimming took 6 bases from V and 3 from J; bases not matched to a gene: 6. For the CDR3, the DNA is TGTGCCAGCAGAAAGACAGGGGTGTACACCGGGGAGCTGTTTTTT. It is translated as CASRKTGVYTGELFF.

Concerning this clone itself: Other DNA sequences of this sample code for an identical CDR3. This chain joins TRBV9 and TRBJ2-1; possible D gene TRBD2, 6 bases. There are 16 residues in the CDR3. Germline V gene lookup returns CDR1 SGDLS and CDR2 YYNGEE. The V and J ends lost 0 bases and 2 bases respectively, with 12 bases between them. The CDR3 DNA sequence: TGTGCCAGCAGCGTAGAACCGGGAGAGACCTACAATGAGCAGTTCTTC. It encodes CASSVEPGETYNEQFF.

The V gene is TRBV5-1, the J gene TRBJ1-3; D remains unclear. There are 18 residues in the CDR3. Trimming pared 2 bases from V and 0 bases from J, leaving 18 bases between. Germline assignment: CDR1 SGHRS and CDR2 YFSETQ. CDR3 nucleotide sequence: TGCGCCAGCAGCTTCTTCCCCGGTCAGGCCAACTCTGGAAACACCATATATTTT. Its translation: CASSFFPGQANSGNTIYF.

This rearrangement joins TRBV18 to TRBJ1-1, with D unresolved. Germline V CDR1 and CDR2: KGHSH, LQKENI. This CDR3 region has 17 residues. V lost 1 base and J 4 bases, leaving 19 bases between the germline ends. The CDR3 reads CASSPRGGQIMSTEAFF. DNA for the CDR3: TGTGCCAGCTCACCACGGGGAGGTCAAATCATGAGCACTGAAGCTTTCTTT.

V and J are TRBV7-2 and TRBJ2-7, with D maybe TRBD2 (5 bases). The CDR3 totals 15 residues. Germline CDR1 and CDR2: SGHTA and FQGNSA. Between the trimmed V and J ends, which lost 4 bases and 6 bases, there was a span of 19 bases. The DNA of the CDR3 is TGTGCCAGCAGCTGGGGTGGGAGCCGCGCCCTCGAGCAGTACTTC. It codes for CASSWGGSRALEQYF.

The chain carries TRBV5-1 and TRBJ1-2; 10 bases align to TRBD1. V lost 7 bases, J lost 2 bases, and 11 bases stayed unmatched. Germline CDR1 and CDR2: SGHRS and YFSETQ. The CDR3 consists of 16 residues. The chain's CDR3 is CASASRGGQGNYGYTF. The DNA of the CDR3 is TGCGCCAGCGCCTCCAGGGGGGGACAGGGGAACTATGGCTACACCTTC.

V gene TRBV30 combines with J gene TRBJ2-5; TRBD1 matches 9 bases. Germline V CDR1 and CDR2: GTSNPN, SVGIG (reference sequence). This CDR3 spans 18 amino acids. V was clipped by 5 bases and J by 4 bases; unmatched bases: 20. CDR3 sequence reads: CAWDPPAVWGQGRETQYF. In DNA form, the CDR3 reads TGTGCCTGGGATCCCCCCGCGGTTTGGGGACAGGGAAGAGAGACCCAGTACTTC.

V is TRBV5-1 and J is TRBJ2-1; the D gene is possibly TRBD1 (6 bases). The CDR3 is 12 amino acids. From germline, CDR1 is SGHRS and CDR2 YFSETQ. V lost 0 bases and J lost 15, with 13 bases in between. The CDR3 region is CASSLEGPQGFF. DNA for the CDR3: TGCGCCAGCAGCTTGGAGGGGCCACAGGGGTTCTTC. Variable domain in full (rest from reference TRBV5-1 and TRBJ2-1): KAGVTQTPRYLIKTRGQQVTLSCSPISGHRSVSWYQQTPGQGLQFLFEYFSETQRNKGNFPGRFSGRQFSNSRSEMNVSTLELGDSALYLCASSLEGPQGFFGPGTRLTVL.

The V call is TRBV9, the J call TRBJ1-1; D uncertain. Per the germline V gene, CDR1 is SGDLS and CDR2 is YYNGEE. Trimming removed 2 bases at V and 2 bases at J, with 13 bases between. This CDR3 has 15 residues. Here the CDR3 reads CASSVSVSRNTEAFF. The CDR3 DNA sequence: TGTGCCAGCAGCGTTTCAGTGTCACGCAACACTGAAGCTTTCTTT. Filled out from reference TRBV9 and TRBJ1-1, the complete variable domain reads DSGVTQTPKHLITATGQRVTLRCSPRSGDLSVYWYQQSLDQGLQFLIQYYNGEERAKGNILERFSAQQFPDLHSELNLSSLELGDSALYFCASSVSVSRNTEAFFGQGTRLTVV.

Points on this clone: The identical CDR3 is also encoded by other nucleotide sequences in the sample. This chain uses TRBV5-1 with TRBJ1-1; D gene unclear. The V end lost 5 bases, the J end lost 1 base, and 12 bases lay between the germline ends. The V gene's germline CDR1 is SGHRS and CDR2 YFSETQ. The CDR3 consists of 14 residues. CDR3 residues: CASSLAAGNTEAFF. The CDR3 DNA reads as TGCGCCAGCAGTCTTGCTGCGGGGAACACTGAAGCTTTCTTT.

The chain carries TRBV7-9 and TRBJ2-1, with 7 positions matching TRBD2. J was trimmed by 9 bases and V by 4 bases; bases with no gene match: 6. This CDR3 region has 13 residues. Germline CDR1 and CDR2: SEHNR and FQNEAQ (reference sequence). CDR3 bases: TGTGCCAGCAGCTCCCGGGGGGACGGTGAGCAGTTCTTC. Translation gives CASSSRGDGEQFF.

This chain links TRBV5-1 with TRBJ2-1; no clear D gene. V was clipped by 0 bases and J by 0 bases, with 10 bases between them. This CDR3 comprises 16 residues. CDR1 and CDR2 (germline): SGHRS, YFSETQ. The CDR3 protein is CASSLGGGSSYNEQFF. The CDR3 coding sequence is TGCGCCAGCAGCTTGGGTGGCGGCAGCTCCTACAATGAGCAGTTCTTC.

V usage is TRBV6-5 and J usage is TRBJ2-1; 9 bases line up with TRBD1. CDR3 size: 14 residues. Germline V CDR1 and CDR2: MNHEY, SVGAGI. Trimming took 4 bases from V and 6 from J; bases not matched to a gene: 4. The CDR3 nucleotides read TGTGCCAGCAGTTTGGACAGGGGCAGCAATGAGCAGTTCTTC. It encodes CASSLDRGSNEQFF.

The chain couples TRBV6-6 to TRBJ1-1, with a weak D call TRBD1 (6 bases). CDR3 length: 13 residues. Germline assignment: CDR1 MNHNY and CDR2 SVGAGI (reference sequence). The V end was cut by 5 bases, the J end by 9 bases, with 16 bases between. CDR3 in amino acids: CASSNLGQNQAFF. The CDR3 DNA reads TGTGCCAGCAGTAACCTAGGACAGAACCAAGCTTTCTTT.

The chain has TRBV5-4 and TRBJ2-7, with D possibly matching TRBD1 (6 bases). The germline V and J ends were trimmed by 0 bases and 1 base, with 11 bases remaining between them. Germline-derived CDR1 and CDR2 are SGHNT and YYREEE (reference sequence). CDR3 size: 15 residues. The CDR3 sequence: CASSLVPGQSYEQYF. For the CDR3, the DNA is TGTGCCAGCAGCTTGGTTCCCGGACAGTCCTACGAGCAGTACTTC. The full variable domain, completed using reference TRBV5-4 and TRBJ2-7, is ETGVTQSPTHLIKTRGQQVTLRCSSQSGHNTVSWYQQALGQGPQFIFQYYREEENGRGNFPPRFSGLQFPNYSSELNVNALELDDSALYLCASSLVPGQSYEQYFGPGTRLTVT.

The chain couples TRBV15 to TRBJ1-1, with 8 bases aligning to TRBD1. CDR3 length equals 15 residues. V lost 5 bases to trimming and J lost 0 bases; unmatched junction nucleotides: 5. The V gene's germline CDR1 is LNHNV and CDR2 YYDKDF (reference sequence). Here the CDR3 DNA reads TGTGCCACCAGCGCCGACAGGGGAATGAACACTGAAGCTTTCTTT. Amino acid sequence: CATSADRGMNTEAFF.

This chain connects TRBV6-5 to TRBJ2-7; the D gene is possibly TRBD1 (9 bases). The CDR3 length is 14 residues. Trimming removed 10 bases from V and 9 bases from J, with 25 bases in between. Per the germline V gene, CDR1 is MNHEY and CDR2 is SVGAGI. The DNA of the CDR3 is TGTGCCACCGGCTCCCGGGGGGGGACAGGGCGGCAGTACTTC. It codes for CATGSRGGTGRQYF.

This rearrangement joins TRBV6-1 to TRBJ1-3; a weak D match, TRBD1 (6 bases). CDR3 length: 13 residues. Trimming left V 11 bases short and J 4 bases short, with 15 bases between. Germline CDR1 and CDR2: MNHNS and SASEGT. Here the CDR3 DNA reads TGTGCCTCGGGGACAACAATAGGAAACACCATATATTTT. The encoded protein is CASGTTIGNTIYF.

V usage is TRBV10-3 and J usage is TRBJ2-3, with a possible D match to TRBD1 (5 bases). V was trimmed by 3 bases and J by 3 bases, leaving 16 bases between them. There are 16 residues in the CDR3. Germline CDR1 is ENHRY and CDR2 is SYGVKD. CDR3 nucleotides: TGTGCCATCAGTGATTCGCAGGGAAGGGCGACAGATACGCAGTATTTT. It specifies CAISDSQGRATDTQYF.

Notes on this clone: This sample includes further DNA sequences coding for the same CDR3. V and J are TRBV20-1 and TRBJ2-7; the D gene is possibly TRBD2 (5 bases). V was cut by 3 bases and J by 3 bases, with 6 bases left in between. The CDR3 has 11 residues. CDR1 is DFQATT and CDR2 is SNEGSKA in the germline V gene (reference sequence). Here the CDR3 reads CSASGSYEQYF. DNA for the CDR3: TGCAGTGCTAGTGGGAGCTACGAGCAGTACTTC.

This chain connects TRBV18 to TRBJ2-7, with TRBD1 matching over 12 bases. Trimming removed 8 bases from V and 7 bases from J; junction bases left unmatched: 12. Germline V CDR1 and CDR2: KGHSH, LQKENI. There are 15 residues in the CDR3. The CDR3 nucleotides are TGTGCCAGCCAAGGGTTGGGACAGGGGGCGAGTGAGCAGTACTTC. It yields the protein CASQGLGQGASEQYF.

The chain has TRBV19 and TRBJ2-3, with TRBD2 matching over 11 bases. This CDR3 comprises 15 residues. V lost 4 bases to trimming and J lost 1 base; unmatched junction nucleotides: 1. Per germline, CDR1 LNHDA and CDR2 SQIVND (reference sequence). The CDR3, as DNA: TGTGCCAGTAGTACACTAGCGGGGGGCACAGATACGCAGTATTTT. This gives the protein CASSTLAGGTDTQYF.